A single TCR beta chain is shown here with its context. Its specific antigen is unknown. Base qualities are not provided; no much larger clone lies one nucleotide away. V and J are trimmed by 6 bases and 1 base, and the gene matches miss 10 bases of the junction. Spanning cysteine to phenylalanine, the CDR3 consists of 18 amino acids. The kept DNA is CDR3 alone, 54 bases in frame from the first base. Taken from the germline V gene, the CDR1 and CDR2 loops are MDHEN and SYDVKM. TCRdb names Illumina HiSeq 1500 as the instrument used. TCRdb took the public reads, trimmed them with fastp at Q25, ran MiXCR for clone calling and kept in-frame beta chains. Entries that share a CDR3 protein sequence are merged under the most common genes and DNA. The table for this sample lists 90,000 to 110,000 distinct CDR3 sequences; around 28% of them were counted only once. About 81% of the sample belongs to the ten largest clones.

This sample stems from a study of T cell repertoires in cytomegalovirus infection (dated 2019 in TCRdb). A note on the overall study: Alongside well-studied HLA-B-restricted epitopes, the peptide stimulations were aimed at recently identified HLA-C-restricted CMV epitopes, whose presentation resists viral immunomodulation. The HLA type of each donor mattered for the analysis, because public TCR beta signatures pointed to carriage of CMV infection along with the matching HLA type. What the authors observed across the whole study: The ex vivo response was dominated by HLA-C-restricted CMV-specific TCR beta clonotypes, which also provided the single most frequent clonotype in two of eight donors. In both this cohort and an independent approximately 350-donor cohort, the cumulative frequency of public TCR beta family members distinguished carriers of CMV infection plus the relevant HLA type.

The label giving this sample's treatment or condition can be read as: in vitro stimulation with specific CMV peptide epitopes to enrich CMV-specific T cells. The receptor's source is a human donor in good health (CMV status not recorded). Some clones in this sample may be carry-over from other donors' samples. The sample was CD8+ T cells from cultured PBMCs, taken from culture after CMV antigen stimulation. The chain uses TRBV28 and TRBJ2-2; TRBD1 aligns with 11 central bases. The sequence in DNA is TGTGCCAGCAGGCCGGGACAGGGGGACTCCTGGAACACCGGGGAGCTGTTTTTT. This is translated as CASRPGQGDSWNTGELFF.